Shown below are 32 T cell receptor beta chains from a single sample sequenced in a study of shared clonotypes between healthy human individuals. Repertoires were generated with immunoSEQ multiplex PCR, while TCRdb's copy carries only in-frame clones and drops some. The table records some 1.5 million clones, 95% to 99% of them present only once. Sequencing was carried out using naive CD4+ T cells sorted from blood. As for subset: CD45RA+ positively selected. The receptors were gathered from a man aged 25-40 years in good health.

This chain links TRBV6-5 with TRBJ1-1; the D gene is possibly TRBD1 (5 bases). Germline V gene sequence: CDR1 MNHEY, CDR2 SVGAGI. The CDR3 extends over 13 amino acids. V lost 5 bases, J lost 1 base, and 8 bases lay in between. CDR3 DNA sequence: TGTGCCAGCAGTACGACAGAGAACACTGAAGCTTTCTTT. It encodes CASSTTENTEAFF.

This chain joins TRBV30 and TRBJ1-5; D possibly corresponds to TRBD1 (5 bases). Trimming took 1 base from V and 3 from J, leaving 10 bases between them. Germline V gene data show CDR1 as GTSNPN and CDR2 as SVGIG (reference sequence). The CDR3 is 14 amino acids. CDR3 bases: TGTGCCTGGAGTGAGGGGCTTATCAATCAGCCCCAGCATTTT. It translates to CAWSEGLINQPQHF.

The chain links TRBV10-2 to TRBJ2-7; 8 nucleotides align to TRBD2. This CDR3 region has 15 residues. From germline, CDR1 is WSHSY and CDR2 SAAADI. Trimming took 4 bases from V and 6 from J; bases not matched to a gene: 11. CDR3 DNA: TGCGCCAGCAGTGTCTCTACAGCGGGAGAGGGCGAGCAGTACTTC. It yields the protein CASSVSTAGEGEQYF.

The rearrangement joins TRBV9 to TRBJ1-1; D perhaps matches TRBD1 (5 bases). Trimming pared 0 bases from V and 1 base from J, leaving 10 bases between. The CDR3 contains 15 residues. The germline gives CDR1 SGDLS, CDR2 YYNGEE. The CDR3 coding sequence is TGTGCCAGCAGCGTAGTTGGGGCGGGGAACACTGAAGCTTTCTTT. Translated, it gives CASSVVGAGNTEAFF.

The rearrangement joins TRBV5-1 to TRBJ2-2; D perhaps matches TRBD2 (5 bases). The V end lost 0 bases, the J end lost 1 base, and 10 bases lay between the germline ends. The CDR3 contains 16 residues. The germline CDR1 and CDR2 sequences are SGHRS and YFSETQ. DNA of the CDR3: TGCGCCAGCAGCTTGGGTGCTAGCAGGAACACCGGGGAGCTGTTTTTT. This translates into CASSLGASRNTGELFF.

J is TRBJ2-7 and V is TRBV5-6; 11 nucleotides align to TRBD2. This CDR3 comprises 15 residues. CDR1 SGHDT and CDR2 YYEEEE come from the germline V gene. The J segment lost 2 bases and the V segment lost 4 bases, leaving 5 bases of the junction unmatched. The CDR3 DNA sequence: TGTGCCAGCAGCCCACTAGCGGGAGAGACCTACGAGCAGTACTTC. Translated: CASSPLAGETYEQYF.

The chain employs TRBV6-1 and TRBJ2-5; unclear D gene. V was trimmed by 4 bases and J by 4 bases, leaving 4 bases between them. CDR3 size: 11 residues. CDR1 is MNHNS and CDR2 is SASEGT in the germline V gene. As DNA, the CDR3 is TGTGCCAGCAGTGGGCTAGAGACCCAGTACTTC. As protein: CASSGLETQYF.

This chain links TRBV7-8 with TRBJ2-1; 11 bases align to TRBD1. The CDR3 covers 15 residues. Unmatched junction bases numbered 5, after V lost 7 bases and J lost 3 bases. CDR1 is SGHVS and CDR2 is FQNEAQ in the germline V gene. This chain's CDR3 is CASIPGTGGYNEQFF. CDR3 DNA: TGTGCCAGCATCCCCGGGACAGGGGGCTACAATGAGCAGTTCTTC. Together with reference TRBV7-8 and TRBJ2-1, the CDR3 gives the full variable domain: GAGVSQSPRYKVAKRGQDVALRCDPISGHVSLFWYQQALGQGPEFLTYFQNEAQLDKSGLPSDRFFAERPEGSVSTLKIQRTQQEDSAVYLCASIPGTGGYNEQFFGPGTRLTVL.

This clone has only one observation. V gene TRBV19 combines with J gene TRBJ1-5; 9 bases match TRBD1. The CDR3 spans 20 residues. V shed 8 bases and J 2 bases; nucleotides not matched to a gene: 22. CDR1 LNHDA and CDR2 SQIVND come from the germline V gene (reference sequence). The CDR3 protein is CASGRVGTGSLGAGNQPQHF. Here the CDR3 DNA reads TGTGCCAGTGGCCGCGTGGGGACAGGGTCACTTGGAGCGGGCAATCAGCCCCAGCATTTT.

V gene TRBV18 combines with J gene TRBJ1-1; 8 bases map to TRBD1. The CDR3 sequence is 16 residues long. Germline CDR1 is KGHSH and CDR2 is LQKENI. Trimming took 2 bases from V and 2 from J; bases not matched to a gene: 7. The CDR3 is CASSPISGTGNTEAFF. The CDR3 nucleotides are TGTGCCAGCTCACCAATCTCCGGGACAGGTAACACTGAAGCTTTCTTT. Filled out from reference TRBV18 and TRBJ1-1, the complete variable domain reads NAGVMQNPRHLVRRRGQEARLRCSPMKGHSHVYWYRQLPEEGLKFMVYLQKENIIDESGMPKERFSAEFPKEGPSILRIQQVVRGDSAAYFCASSPISGTGNTEAFFGQGTRLTVV.

The rearrangement uses TRBV6-5 and TRBJ2-6; 10 bases are shared with TRBD1. Germline V CDR1 and CDR2: MNHEY, SVGAGI. This CDR3 is 16 amino acids long. V lost 4 bases to trimming and J lost 2 bases; unmatched junction nucleotides: 2. This CDR3 is CASSLGQGAGANVLTF. In DNA, the CDR3 is TGTGCCAGCAGTTTAGGACAGGGGGCTGGGGCCAACGTCCTGACTTTC.

V gene TRBV5-1 combines with J gene TRBJ2-1; 12 bases agree with TRBD2. V dropped 3 bases and J dropped 8; count of bases not matched to a gene: 6. CDR3 length equals 15 residues. Germline V gene data show CDR1 as SGHRS and CDR2 as YFSETQ. In nucleotides, the CDR3 is TGCGCCAGCAGCTCTGGACTAGCGGGATCCCATGAGCAGTTCTTC. This sequence encodes CASSSGLAGSHEQFF. Variable domain in full (rest from reference TRBV5-1 and TRBJ2-1): KAGVTQTPRYLIKTRGQQVTLSCSPISGHRSVSWYQQTPGQGLQFLFEYFSETQRNKGNFPGRFSGRQFSNSRSEMNVSTLELGDSALYLCASSSGLAGSHEQFFGPGTRLTVL.

The V and J genes are TRBV10-1 and TRBJ2-2; no clear D. The germline CDR1 and CDR2 sequences are WNHNN and SYGVQD (reference sequence). The CDR3 runs to 12 residues. The germline V and J ends were trimmed by 0 bases and 5 bases, with 1 base remaining between them. CDR3 protein: CASSESTGELFF. In DNA, the CDR3 is TGCGCCAGCAGTGAGTCAACCGGGGAGCTGTTTTTT.

The chain employs TRBV6-5 and TRBJ2-3, with TRBD2 matching over 14 bases. Unmatched junction bases numbered 4, after V lost 5 bases and J lost 6 bases. Germline CDR1 and CDR2: MNHEY and SVGAGI. The CDR3 has 15 amino acids. CDR3 nucleotide sequence: TGTGCCAGCAGTAGACTAGCGGGAGGGCCGGATACGCAGTATTTT. It codes for CASSRLAGGPDTQYF.

The V and J genes are TRBV27 and TRBJ2-7, with 11 positions matching TRBD1. Germline V lookup: CDR1 MNHEY, CDR2 SMNVEV (reference sequence). The CDR3 contains 13 residues. The trim removed 8 bases at V and 10 bases at J, leaving 10 bases unmatched. CDR3 residues: CASGPRTGGAQYF. DNA of the CDR3: TGTGCCAGCGGCCCCCGGACAGGGGGCGCCCAGTACTTC.

The chain combines TRBV9 with TRBJ1-1, with TRBD1 as a possible D gene (5 bases). The CDR3 consists of 17 residues. The germline CDR1 and CDR2 sequences are SGDLS and YYNGEE. The V end was cut by 0 bases, the J end by 7 bases, with 22 bases between. The CDR3, as DNA: TGTGCCAGCAGCGTAGGTTCTCAGGGAGCGGGAACTGGTGAAGCTTTCTTT. Protein sequence: CASSVGSQGAGTGEAFF. The complete variable domain, with remaining parts taken from reference TRBV9 and TRBJ1-1, reads DSGVTQTPKHLITATGQRVTLRCSPRSGDLSVYWYQQSLDQGLQFLIQYYNGEERAKGNILERFSAQQFPDLHSELNLSSLELGDSALYFCASSVGSQGAGTGEAFFGQGTRLTVV.

This rearrangement joins TRBV5-4 to TRBJ2-7, with 15 bases matching TRBD2. Germline-derived CDR1 and CDR2 are SGHNT and YYREEE (reference sequence). The J segment lost 10 bases and the V segment lost 4 bases, leaving 9 bases of the junction unmatched. The CDR3 has 15 amino acids. CDR3 nucleotide sequence: TGTGCCAGCAGCCTAGCCGGGACTAGCGGGAGGCACCAGTACTTC. It yields the protein CASSLAGTSGRHQYF.

The chain joins TRBV6-6 to TRBJ1-2; 7 bases agree with TRBD1. Germline values: CDR1 MNHNY, CDR2 SVGAGI (reference sequence). The CDR3 is 12 residues long. V lost 3 bases and J lost 14; bases outside the gene matches: 9. CDR3 sequence: CASSYPGQTGTF. The CDR3 DNA is TGTGCCAGCAGTTATCCGGGACAGACCGGTACCTTC.

The CDR3 region has the DNA TGTGCCAGCAGCCCGCGGGGGGATGGGTTCACTGAAGCTTTCTTT. It yields the protein CASSPRGDGFTEAFF. The chain recombines TRBV13 with TRBJ1-1, with D maybe TRBD1 (5 bases). The CDR3 is 15 amino acids. Looked up from germline, CDR1 is PRHDT and CDR2 is FYEKMQ (reference sequence). The V end lost 5 bases, the J end lost 4 bases, and 17 bases lay between the germline ends.

The rearrangement links TRBV19 to TRBJ2-7; 11 bases are shared with TRBD2. The V gene end was trimmed by 4 bases and the J gene end by 5 bases; junction bases not matched to a gene: 7. CDR3 length: 15 residues. Looked up from germline, CDR1 is LNHDA and CDR2 is SQIVND (reference sequence). CDR3 residues: CASSTFPSGRHEQYF. The CDR3 DNA is TGTGCCAGTAGTACCTTTCCTAGCGGGAGGCACGAGCAGTACTTC.

This chain links TRBV9 with TRBJ2-2; TRBD2 aligns across 12 bases. Germline CDR1 is SGDLS and CDR2 is YYNGEE. Trimming cost V 3 bases and J 4 bases; bases outside gene matches: 7. This CDR3 is built from 17 residues. The chain's CDR3 is CASSARLAGAPTGELFF. The CDR3 coding sequence is TGTGCCAGCAGCGCCCGACTAGCGGGAGCCCCCACCGGGGAGCTGTTTTTT.

V is TRBV27 and J is TRBJ1-4; D gene unclear. The CDR3 is 19 amino acids. Germline loops: CDR1 MNHEY, CDR2 SMNVEV (reference sequence). V was pared by 6 bases and J by 6 bases, with 29 bases between. CDR3 DNA: TGTGCCAGCAGCTTACGCTTTTATCCCCACCCCACGGCCGATGAAAAACTGTTTTTT. Amino acids: CASSLRFYPHPTADEKLFF.

The V gene is TRBV5-1, the J gene TRBJ2-2; tentative D call: TRBD1 (6 bases). The CDR3 runs 15 residues. Trimming removed 2 bases from V and 5 bases from J, with 13 bases in between. Germline V gene sequence: CDR1 SGHRS, CDR2 YFSETQ. The CDR3 loop is CASSFSTGSTGELFF. The CDR3 coding sequence is TGCGCCAGCAGCTTTAGTACAGGGTCTACCGGGGAGCTGTTTTTT.

V gene TRBV10-3 combines with J gene TRBJ2-2, with D hard to call. Germline V gene sequence: CDR1 ENHRY, CDR2 SYGVKD. The V end lost 10 bases, the J end lost 5 bases, and 11 bases lay between the germline ends. CDR3 size: 12 residues. Here the CDR3 reads CATRTGTGELFF. The CDR3 DNA is TGTGCCACGAGGACGGGTACCGGGGAGCTGTTTTTT.

As to this clone: Other DNA variants within this sample encode the same CDR3. The V call is TRBV9, the J call TRBJ2-2, with TRBD2 identical over 14 bases. V shed 3 bases and J 7 bases; nucleotides not matched to a gene: 5. The CDR3 has 16 residues. Per the germline V gene, CDR1 is SGDLS and CDR2 is YYNGEE. CDR3 in amino acids: CASSARLAGGIGELFF. In DNA form, the CDR3 reads TGTGCCAGCAGCGCCAGACTAGCGGGAGGGATCGGGGAGCTGTTTTTT.

The gene calls are TRBV7-2 and TRBJ2-7; D ambiguous. Germline CDR1 reads SGHTA; CDR2 reads FQGNSA. This CDR3 is built from 11 residues. Trimming shortened V by 0 bases and J by 7 bases, and 4 bases separated the two germline ends. The CDR3 DNA reads TGTGCCAGCAGCTTAGCCGCTGAGCAGTACTTC. Its protein product is CASSLAAEQYF.

CDR3 sequence (DNA): TGTGCCAGCAGTCGAGCACTACAGGGAATGAACACTGAAGCTTTCTTT. It codes for CASSRALQGMNTEAFF. V usage is TRBV2 and J usage is TRBJ1-1, with D perhaps matching TRBD1 (6 bases). Germline-derived CDR1 and CDR2 are SNHLY and FYNNEI. V was trimmed by 5 bases and J by 0 bases, leaving 16 bases between them. The length of the CDR3 is 16 residues.

The rearrangement links TRBV9 to TRBJ2-3; the D is unclear. Germline CDR1 SGDLS, CDR2 YYNGEE. The CDR3 has 15 amino acids. V lost 2 bases and J 1 base, leaving 11 bases between the germline ends. The CDR3 loop is CASSVIAMGTDTQYF. In DNA form, the CDR3 reads TGTGCCAGCAGCGTTATAGCAATGGGCACAGATACGCAGTATTTT.

The chain joins TRBV5-1 to TRBJ2-2; D assignment may be TRBD1 or TRBD2 (5 bases each). Germline CDR1 SGHRS, CDR2 YFSETQ. The CDR3 is 16 amino acids. V was shortened by 0 bases and J by 0 bases, with 9 bases between the two germline ends. The CDR3: CASSLVPGPNTGELFF. The CDR3 DNA reads TGCGCCAGCAGCTTGGTACCGGGACCGAACACCGGGGAGCTGTTTTTT. The full variable domain, with the rest looked up from reference TRBV5-1 and TRBJ2-2, is KAGVTQTPRYLIKTRGQQVTLSCSPISGHRSVSWYQQTPGQGLQFLFEYFSETQRNKGNFPGRFSGRQFSNSRSEMNVSTLELGDSALYLCASSLVPGPNTGELFFGEGSRLTVL.

V usage is TRBV5-1 and J usage is TRBJ2-1, with D maybe TRBD1 (6 bases). Germline CDR1 is SGHRS and CDR2 is YFSETQ. This CDR3 is 12 amino acids long. V shed 3 bases and J shed 14 bases, with 15 bases lying between them. The DNA for the CDR3 is TGCGCCAGCAGCTCAACGGGACACGGGGAGTTCTTC. Its translation: CASSSTGHGEFF.

The chain carries TRBV11-2 and TRBJ2-1; D is possibly TRBD2 (6 bases). The CDR3 is 13 amino acids. CDR1 and CDR2 (germline): SGHAT, FQNNGV. Trimming took off 4 bases at V and 6 bases at J, with 10 bases between the two ends. In DNA, the CDR3 is TGTGCCAGCAGCTCGGGACTGAGCAATGAGCAGTTCTTC. Encoded protein: CASSSGLSNEQFF.

The rearrangement uses TRBV11-2 and TRBJ2-2; TRBD2 matches at 8 bases. From germline, CDR1 is SGHAT and CDR2 FQNNGV. CDR3 length: 19 amino acids. The junction had 12 bases not matched to a gene; V was cut back by 1 base and J by 2 bases. CDR3: CASSLAVRKAGANTGELFF. The CDR3 DNA is TGTGCCAGCAGCTTAGCTGTGAGGAAAGCGGGAGCAAACACCGGGGAGCTGTTTTTT.